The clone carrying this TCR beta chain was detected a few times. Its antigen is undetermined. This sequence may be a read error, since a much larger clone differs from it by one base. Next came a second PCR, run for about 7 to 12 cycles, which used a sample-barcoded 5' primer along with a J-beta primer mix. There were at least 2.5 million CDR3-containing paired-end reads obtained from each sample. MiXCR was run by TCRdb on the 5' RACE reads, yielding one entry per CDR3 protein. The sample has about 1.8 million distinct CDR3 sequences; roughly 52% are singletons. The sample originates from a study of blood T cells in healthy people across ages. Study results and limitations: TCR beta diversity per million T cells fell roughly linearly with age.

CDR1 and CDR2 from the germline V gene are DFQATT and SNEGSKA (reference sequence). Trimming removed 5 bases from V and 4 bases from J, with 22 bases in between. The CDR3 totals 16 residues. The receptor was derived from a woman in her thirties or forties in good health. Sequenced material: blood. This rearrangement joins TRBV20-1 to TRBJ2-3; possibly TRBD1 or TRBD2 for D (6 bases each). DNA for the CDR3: TGCAGTGCTGGGAATAGCGGTAGGGGGATATCAGATACGCAGTATTTT. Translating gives CSAGNSGRGISDTQYF.